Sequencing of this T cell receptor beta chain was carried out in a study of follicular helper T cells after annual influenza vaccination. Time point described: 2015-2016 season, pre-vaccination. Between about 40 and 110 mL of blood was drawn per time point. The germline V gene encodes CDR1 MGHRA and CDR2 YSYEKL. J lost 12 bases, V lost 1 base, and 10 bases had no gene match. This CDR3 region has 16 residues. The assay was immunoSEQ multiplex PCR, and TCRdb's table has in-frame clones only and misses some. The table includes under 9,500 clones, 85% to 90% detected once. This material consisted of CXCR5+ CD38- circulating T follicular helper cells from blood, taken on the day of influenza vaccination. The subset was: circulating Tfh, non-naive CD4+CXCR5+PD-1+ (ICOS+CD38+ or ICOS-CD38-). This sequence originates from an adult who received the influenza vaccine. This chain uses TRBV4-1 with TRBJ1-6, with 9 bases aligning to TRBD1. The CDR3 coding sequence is TGCGCCAGCAGCCAAGTCGGGTCGACAGGGGGAGGACCCCTCCACTTT. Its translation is CASSQVGSTGGGPLHF.